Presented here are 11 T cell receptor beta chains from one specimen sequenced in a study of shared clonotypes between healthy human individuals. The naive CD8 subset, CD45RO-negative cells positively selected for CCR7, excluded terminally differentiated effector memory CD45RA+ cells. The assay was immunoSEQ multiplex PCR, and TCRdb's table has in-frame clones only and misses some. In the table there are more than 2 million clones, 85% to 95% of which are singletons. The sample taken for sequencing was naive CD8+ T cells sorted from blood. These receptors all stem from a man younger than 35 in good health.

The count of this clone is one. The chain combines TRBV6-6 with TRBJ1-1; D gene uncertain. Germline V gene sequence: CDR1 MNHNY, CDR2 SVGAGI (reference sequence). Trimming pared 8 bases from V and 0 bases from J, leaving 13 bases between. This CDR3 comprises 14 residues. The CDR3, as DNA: TGTGCCAGCTTAAGGTGGGAAGTGAACACTGAAGCTTTCTTT. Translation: CASLRWEVNTEAFF.

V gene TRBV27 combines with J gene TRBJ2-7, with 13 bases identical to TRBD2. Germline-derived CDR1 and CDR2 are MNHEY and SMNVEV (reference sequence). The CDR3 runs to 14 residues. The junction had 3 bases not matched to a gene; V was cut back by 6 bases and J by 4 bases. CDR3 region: CASRMTSGGYEQYF. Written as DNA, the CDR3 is TGTGCCAGCAGGATGACTAGCGGGGGGTACGAGCAGTACTTC.

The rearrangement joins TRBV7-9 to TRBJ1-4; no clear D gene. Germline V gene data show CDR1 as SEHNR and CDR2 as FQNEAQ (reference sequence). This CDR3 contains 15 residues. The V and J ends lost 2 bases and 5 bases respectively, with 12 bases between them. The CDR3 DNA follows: TGTGCCAGCAGCTTATTGGGTCATGTAAATGAAAAACTGTTTTTT. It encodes CASSLLGHVNEKLFF.

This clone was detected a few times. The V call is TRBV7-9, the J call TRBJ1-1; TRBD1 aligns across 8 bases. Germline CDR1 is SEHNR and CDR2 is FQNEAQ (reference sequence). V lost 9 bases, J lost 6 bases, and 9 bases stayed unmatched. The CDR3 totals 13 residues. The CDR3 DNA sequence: TGTGCCAGTACCATCGGACAGGGCGCTGAAGCTTTCTTT. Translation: CASTIGQGAEAFF.

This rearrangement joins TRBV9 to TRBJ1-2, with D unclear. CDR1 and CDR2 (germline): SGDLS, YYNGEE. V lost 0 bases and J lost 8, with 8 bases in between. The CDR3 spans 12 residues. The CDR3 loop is CASSVDGLGYTF. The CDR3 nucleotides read TGTGCCAGCAGCGTAGATGGACTGGGCTACACCTTC.

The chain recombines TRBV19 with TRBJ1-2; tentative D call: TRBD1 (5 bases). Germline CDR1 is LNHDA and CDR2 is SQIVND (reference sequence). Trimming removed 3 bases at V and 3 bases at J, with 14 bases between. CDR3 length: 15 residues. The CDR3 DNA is TGTGCCAGTAGTATGGGCACGGAGGGGTACTATGGCTACACCTTC. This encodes CASSMGTEGYYGYTF.

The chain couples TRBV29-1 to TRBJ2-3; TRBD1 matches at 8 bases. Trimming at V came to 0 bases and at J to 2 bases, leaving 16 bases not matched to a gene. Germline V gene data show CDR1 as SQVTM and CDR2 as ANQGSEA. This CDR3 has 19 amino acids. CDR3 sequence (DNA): TGCAGCGTTGAAGATCAAGGGACAGGCCCGCCGTTACTCACAGATACGCAGTATTTT. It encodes CSVEDQGTGPPLLTDTQYF.

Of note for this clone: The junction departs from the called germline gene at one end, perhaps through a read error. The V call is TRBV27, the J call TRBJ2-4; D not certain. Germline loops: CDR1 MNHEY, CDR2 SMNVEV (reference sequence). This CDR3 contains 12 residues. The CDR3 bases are TGTGCCAGCATTGGAGCCGAAAACATTCAGTACTTC. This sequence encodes CASIGAENIQYF.

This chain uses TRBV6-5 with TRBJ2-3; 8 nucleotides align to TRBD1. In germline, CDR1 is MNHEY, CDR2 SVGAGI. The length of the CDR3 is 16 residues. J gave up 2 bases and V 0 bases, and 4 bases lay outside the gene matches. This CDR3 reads CASSYSTGEYTDTQYF. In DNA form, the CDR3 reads TGTGCCAGCAGTTACTCGACAGGGGAATACACAGATACGCAGTATTTT.

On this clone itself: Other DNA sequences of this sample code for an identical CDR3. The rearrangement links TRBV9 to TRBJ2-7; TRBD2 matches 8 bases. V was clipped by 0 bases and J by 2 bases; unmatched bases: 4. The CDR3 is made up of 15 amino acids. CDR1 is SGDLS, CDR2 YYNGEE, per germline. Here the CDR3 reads CASSVATSGTYEQYF. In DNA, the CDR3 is TGTGCCAGCAGCGTAGCTACTAGCGGTACCTACGAGCAGTACTTC.

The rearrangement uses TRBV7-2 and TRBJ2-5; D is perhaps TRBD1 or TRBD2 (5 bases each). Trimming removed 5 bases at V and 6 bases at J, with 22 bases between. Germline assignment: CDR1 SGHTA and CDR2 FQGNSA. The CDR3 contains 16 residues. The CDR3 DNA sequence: TGTGCCAGCAGCCCACTCCTCGGCCGGGACGCAAAGACCCAGTACTTC. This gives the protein CASSPLLGRDAKTQYF.